This T cell receptor (beta chain) was identified during a study of OX40 agonist ivuxolimab in advanced cancers. Study-level background: In three patients, partial responses were observed, one with hepatocellular carcinoma and two with cutaneous melanoma. The study's findings and limits: Still undetermined is the antigen specificity of the expanded peripheral T cells. Normalized expansion of T-cell clones was also low for some nonresponders.

On this clone itself: Its specificity is not known.

V dropped 2 bases and J dropped 1 base, with 16 bases sitting between them. The CDR3 runs to 16 residues. Germline V gene data show CDR1 as SGHRS and CDR2 as YFSETQ. Blood was sampled at baseline, cycle 4 day 1, and cycle 7 day 1. Assay used: immunoSEQ multiplex PCR; TCRdb lists only in-frame clones, some missing. The sample contains roughly 50,000 clones, under 85% of which appear only once. The source of this sequence is an adult with an advanced solid tumor such as melanoma, head and neck, liver or kidney cancer. The sequences come from CD4+ or CD8+ T cells sorted from blood, collected in a trial of the OX40 agonist ivuxolimab. The genes are TRBV5-1 and TRBJ2-7; tentatively, D is TRBD2 (5 bases). In DNA, the CDR3 is TGCGCCAGCAGCTTTAGAGGGTCAGGAGGATCCTACGAGCAGTACTTC. Protein: CASSFRGSGGSYEQYF.